Listed below are T cell receptor beta chains from one sample, sequenced in a study of shared clonotypes between healthy human individuals. Profiling relied on immunoSEQ multiplex PCR, and the TCRdb table lists in-frame clones only, not all of them. In the table there are around 1.1 million clones, approximately 80% of which are singletons. Sequencing used memory CD4+ T cells from PBMCs. Receptors were obtained from a man between 18 and 35 years old in good health. Some clones in this sample may be carry-over from other donors' samples. Both conserved end residues are part of each CDR3. The D gene is left open where the match is weak. Expanded clones are given a class, and other clones once, few, many or no size at all.

CDR3 length,clone size,J gene,V gene,D gene,CDR3 DNA,CDR3 protein
13,-,TRBJ2-7,TRBV30,TRBD1,TGTGCCTGGAGTGAGGACAGGGACTACGAGCAGTACTTC,CAWSEDRDYEQYF
13,-,TRBJ1-4,TRBV19,TRBD1,TGTGCCAGCCGCAGGGGGTCTAATGAAAAACTGTTTTTT,CASRRGSNEKLFF
15,-,TRBJ1-5,TRBV28,-,TGTGCCAGCGGGACAACTCACTATAGCAATCAGCCCCAGCATTTT,CASGTTHYSNQPQHF
16,-,TRBJ1-2,TRBV23-1,TRBD1,TGCGCCAGCAGTCTCGACCCCGACAGGGGGCTGTATGGCTACACCTTC,CASSLDPDRGLYGYTF
16,-,TRBJ2-1,TRBV28,TRBD1,TGTGCCAGCAGCTCGGGACAGGGGGGCTCCTACAATGAGCAGTTCTTC,CASSSGQGGSYNEQFF
16,-,TRBJ1-3,TRBV21-1,-,TGTGCCAGCAGCAAAGGACGCCCTCACTCTGGAAACACCATATATTTT,CASSKGRPHSGNTIYF
13,-,TRBJ2-3,TRBV11-3,-,TGTGCCAGCAGTACCAGGGTCACAGATACGCAGTATTTT,CASSTRVTDTQYF
16,-,TRBJ2-1,TRBV5-1,TRBD2,TGCGCCAGCAGCTTGCGCCTAGCGGGAGTTGCGAGTGAGCAGTTCTTC,CASSLRLAGVASEQFF
15,-,TRBJ1-2,TRBV10-3,-,TGTGCCATCAGCCTGACAGGTCTGACTAACTATGGCTACACCTTC,CAISLTGLTNYGYTF
13,few,TRBJ2-1,TRBV30,-,TGTGCCTGGAGTGCCTACAGGGCGAATGAGCAGTTCTTC,CAWSAYRANEQFF